The rows below give T cell receptor beta chains drawn from one sample of a study of T cells in Graves' hyperthyroidism and ophthalmopathy. TCRdb analysed the multiplex PCR reads with MiXCR anew, one entry per CDR3 protein. This sample has fewer than 750,000 distinct CDR3 sequences, with about 14% found just once. Specimen: blood. All receptors derive from a woman between 40 and 50 years old with Graves' ophthalmopathy. CDR3s leave out the opening cysteine and the closing phenylalanine or tryptophan.

j_call,v_call,cdr3_aa
TRBJ1-2,TRBV20-1,SAPDSFGGYT
TRBJ1-3,TRBV7-9,ASSLVVSDR
TRBJ2-7,TRBV3-1,ASSQSLGVAGNYEQY
TRBJ2-7,TRBV20-1,SARAPWGRDEQY
TRBJ2-4,TRBV12-3/TRBV12-4,ASEMEGNIQY
TRBJ1-1,TRBV28,ASSTPGTDMNTEAF
TRBJ1-1,TRBV10-2,ASSETGVNTEAF
TRBJ2-2,TRBV20-1,SARDRQAGGTGELF
TRBJ2-5,TRBV5-1,ASSLVDQQETQY
TRBJ2-2,TRBV27,ASSFNGDTGELF
TRBJ2-5,TRBV12-3/TRBV12-4,ASSPHSGRIETQY
TRBJ2-7,TRBV28,ASSLDDYEQY
TRBJ1-1,TRBV5-1,ASSRTLDGTEAF
TRBJ1-1,TRBV2,ASSPPNRGNTEAF
TRBJ2-2,TRBV10-3,AISESAGAAGELF
TRBJ2-5,TRBV7-9,ASSLTRAESQETQY
TRBJ2-2,TRBV6-2/TRBV6-3,ASSLRLAGATGELF
TRBJ2-7,TRBV28,ASSPTGGDWYEQY
TRBJ1-2,TRBV29-1,SVDQRT
TRBJ2-7,TRBV6-1,ASSDFYEQY
TRBJ1-1,TRBV20-1,SASGGREAF
TRBJ1-1,TRBV20-1,SARTGQPEAF
TRBJ2-7,TRBV4-1,ASSPLGTGADYEQY
TRBJ1-2,TRBV28,ASSPPQDREGGYT
TRBJ2-5,TRBV7-2,ASSLALFQETQY
TRBJ2-1,TRBV12-3/TRBV12-4,ASSPSSGNYNEQF
TRBJ2-7,TRBV28,ASSPEFYEQY
TRBJ1-6,TRBV6-2/TRBV6-3,ASSYQTPGQALSYNSPLH
TRBJ1-1,TRBV20-1,SARGTGGNTEAF
TRBJ2-7,TRBV12-3/TRBV12-4,ASSINRGREQY
TRBJ2-2,TRBV29-1,SGLTSGGTGELF
TRBJ2-5,TRBV7-9,ASSLLGQGKETQY
TRBJ1-2,TRBV12-3/TRBV12-4,ASRGTGGYGYT
TRBJ2-5,TRBV7-7,ASSATVPGTQY
TRBJ1-5,TRBV28,ASSPERRWFQPQH
TRBJ2-5,TRBV28,ASSPREEQETQY
TRBJ1-1,TRBV12-3/TRBV12-4,ASSLEAGVEAF
TRBJ2-5,TRBV6-5,ASSYSMGTALGETQY
TRBJ1-5,TRBV27,ASHSNQPQH
TRBJ1-1,TRBV28,ASGSRDFDTEAF
TRBJ2-5,TRBV12-3/TRBV12-4,ASSLGTGDEETQY
TRBJ2-7,TRBV16,ASSHEWGYEQY
TRBJ2-7,TRBV9,ASSETTGGEQY
TRBJ1-3,TRBV12-3/TRBV12-4,ASSNPYGAGNTIY
TRBJ1-2,TRBV14,ASSQDRCNIYGYT
TRBJ2-5,TRBV19,ASSIVGRPGGAQY
TRBJ2-7,TRBV27,ASSPLHGGGPYEQY
TRBJ2-2,TRBV6-2/TRBV6-3,ASRDVGTGNTGELF
TRBJ2-1,TRBV4-1,ASSQLSDNEQF
TRBJ1-2,TRBV19,ASSMLAEGYT
TRBJ2-5,TRBV7-2,ASSSRLATKVTQY
TRBJ1-2,TRBV5-1,ASSFTPGGIYGYT
TRBJ1-1,TRBV19,ASSGGTEAF
TRBJ2-7,TRBV5-1,ASSLSQGEYEQY
TRBJ1-3,TRBV10-3,AISEGTGFTLGGNTIY
TRBJ1-2,TRBV6-1,ASSGGDRTIYGYT
TRBJ1-1,TRBV12-3/TRBV12-4,ASTLGLDTEAF